This T cell receptor (beta chain) originates from a study of T-cell memory formation after mild COVID-19. Study as a whole: The two donors had largely donor-specific TCR clusters.

TCRdb re-called the 5' RACE reads through MiXCR, storing one row per CDR3 protein. The sample has about 340,000 distinct CDR3 sequences; 10% to 15% are singletons. This clonotype was seen a few times. The germline CDR1 and CDR2 sequences are SGHTA and FQGNSA. The length of the CDR3 is 12 residues. V was clipped by 6 bases and J by 14 bases, with 14 bases between them. The sequence was collected from a man aged 18 to 29 who had mild COVID-19 (a few samples of this study predate the infection). Cell type and time point are not known. Sequencing used PBMCs or a T cell subset sorted from them (not recorded which). This chain uses TRBV7-2 with TRBJ1-6; tentatively, D is TRBD1 (6 bases). The CDR3 coding sequence is TGTGCCAGCAGAGAACAGGGTTATACCCTCCACTTT. Residues: CASREQGYTLHF.